This T cell receptor (beta chain) was sequenced for a study of blood T cells in healthy people across ages. Broader study findings: PBMCs went unsorted, and a conclusive naive versus antigen-experienced comparison was therefore prevented. Versus aged donors, long-lived donors had higher diversity and more naive CD4+ cells.

Researchers isolated at least 7 million PBMCs per sample. Worth noting for this clonotype: Its antigen is as yet unknown.

Trimming removed 3 bases from V and 5 bases from J, with 8 bases in between. The CDR3 spans 13 residues. Sample-barcoded 5' priming and a J-beta primer mix drove a second PCR of roughly 7 to 11 cycles. TCRdb reprocessed the 5' RACE reads via MiXCR and lists one record per CDR3 protein. The sample includes about 1,000,000 distinct CDR3 sequences, 35% to 55% of them seen just once. Input material: blood. The receptor was derived from a woman in her fifties or sixties in good health. The chain couples TRBV12-3 or TRBV12-4 to TRBJ1-5, with a weak D call TRBD1 (5 bases). The CDR3 protein is CASSFVGDQPQHF. In DNA form, the CDR3 reads TGTGCCAGCAGTTTCGTAGGGGATCAGCCCCAGCATTTT.